This entry features one T cell receptor beta chain sequence. Trimming stripped 8 bases from V and 3 bases from J, with 6 bases between. Germline V gene lookup returns CDR1 SNHLY and CDR2 FYNNEI. CDR3 length equals 11 residues. The sample is drawn from a study of blood T cell repertoires in COVID-19. The data were produced by immunoSEQ multiplex PCR, yet TCRdb's version contains in-frame clones alone and is incomplete. The table records around 220,000 clones, about 83% of them present only once. The chain links TRBV2 to TRBJ2-3, with D possibly matching TRBD2 (6 bases). What was sequenced was PBMCs or T cells enriched from blood (not recorded which). This clonotype originated in a woman aged 40 to 50 who had recovered from COVID-19. CDR3 DNA: TGTGCCAGCGGGAGGACAGATACGCAGTATTTT. This codes for CASGRTDTQYF.